The rows below give T cell receptor beta chains drawn from one sample of a study of cytomegalovirus exposure and HLA in healthy donors. This table comes from immunoSEQ multiplex PCR, and its TCRdb copy is limited to in-frame clones, with some not included. This table holds fewer than 200,000 clones, about 86% found once. Sequenced: PBMCs. The receptors shown here come from a woman between 25 and 40 years old in good health and CMV-seronegative. Both conserved end residues are part of each CDR3. Fields, in order: CDR3 DNA, CDR3 protein, CDR3 length, J gene, clone size, D gene, V gene. D genes are given only for firm matches. A clone size is listed for some rows: how often the clone was seen (once, few, many), or a class if it is expanded.

cdr3_nt: TGTGCCAGCAAAGACCCGCCGGGTACGGGGAACGAGCAGTACTTC
cdr3_aa: CASKDPPGTGNEQYF
cdr3_length: 15
j_call: TRBJ2-7
clone_size: .
d_call: .
v_call: TRBV28

cdr3_nt: TGTGCCTGGGAACAGGGCACTAGCGGGCAATCCTACAATGAGCAGTTCTTC
cdr3_aa: CAWEQGTSGQSYNEQFF
cdr3_length: 17
j_call: TRBJ2-1
clone_size: .
d_call: TRBD2
v_call: TRBV30

cdr3_nt: TGTGCCGCCCGGGACTCATACGAGCAGTACTTC
cdr3_aa: CAARDSYEQYF
cdr3_length: 11
j_call: TRBJ2-7
clone_size: .
d_call: .
v_call: TRBV10-3

cdr3_nt: TGTGCCAGCAGCCAGGGTACAGGGAATAAAGAGACCCAGTACTTC
cdr3_aa: CASSQGTGNKETQYF
cdr3_length: 15
j_call: TRBJ2-5
clone_size: .
d_call: .
v_call: TRBV7-9

cdr3_nt: TGTGCCAGCAGGATAGCGGGAGCGGGGGGTGAGCAGTACTTC
cdr3_aa: CASRIAGAGGEQYF
cdr3_length: 14
j_call: TRBJ2-7
clone_size: .
d_call: TRBD2
v_call: TRBV28

cdr3_nt: TGTTCCAGCAGCTTAACTCCCGGGACAGGGAGCTCCTACAATGAGCAGTTCTTC
cdr3_aa: CSSSLTPGTGSSYNEQFF
cdr3_length: 18
j_call: TRBJ2-1
clone_size: once
d_call: TRBD1
v_call: TRBV7-9

cdr3_nt: TGTGCCAGCACCTCTCCCCTACGCGGGTTAGAGACCCAGTACTTC
cdr3_aa: CASTSPLRGLETQYF
cdr3_length: 15
j_call: TRBJ2-5
clone_size: few
d_call: .
v_call: TRBV11-2

cdr3_nt: TGTGCCAGCAGACGAGGACAGGGGTGGCCCTACGAGCAGTACTTC
cdr3_aa: CASRRGQGWPYEQYF
cdr3_length: 15
j_call: TRBJ2-7
clone_size: .
d_call: TRBD1
v_call: TRBV28

cdr3_nt: TGTGCCAGCAGTGAACCGGGACTAGACATTCAGTACTTC
cdr3_aa: CASSEPGLDIQYF
cdr3_length: 13
j_call: TRBJ2-4
clone_size: .
d_call: TRBD2
v_call: TRBV6-1

cdr3_nt: TGTGCCAGCAGCGCGGTAGAGCGGGGGTTAAAGAATGAGCAGTTCTTC
cdr3_aa: CASSAVERGLKNEQFF
cdr3_length: 16
j_call: TRBJ2-1
clone_size: .
d_call: TRBD2
v_call: TRBV9

cdr3_nt: TGCGCCAGCAGTGAGTCGGCAGGGGTGGGTGAAAAACTGTTTTTT
cdr3_aa: CASSESAGVGEKLFF
cdr3_length: 15
j_call: TRBJ1-4
clone_size: .
d_call: .
v_call: TRBV10-1

cdr3_nt: TGTGCCAGCAGTTTATCTCGGGGTAACTATGGCTACACCTTC
cdr3_aa: CASSLSRGNYGYTF
cdr3_length: 14
j_call: TRBJ1-2
clone_size: once
d_call: .
v_call: TRBV28

cdr3_nt: TGTGCCAGCAGCCAGGAAGACAGGGGAGTTTTGGAGACCCAGTACTTC
cdr3_aa: CASSQEDRGVLETQYF
cdr3_length: 16
j_call: TRBJ2-5
clone_size: once
d_call: TRBD1
v_call: TRBV14

cdr3_nt: TGTGCCAGCAGCGTAGGGGTTATAGGGGCTTCCTCAACAGACGAGCAGTACTTC
cdr3_aa: CASSVGVIGASSTDEQYF
cdr3_length: 18
j_call: TRBJ2-7
clone_size: .
d_call: .
v_call: TRBV9

cdr3_nt: TGTGCCAGCAGCTTAGGAGGGGGACAGGGCACAGATACGCAGTATTTT
cdr3_aa: CASSLGGGQGTDTQYF
cdr3_length: 16
j_call: TRBJ2-3
clone_size: few
d_call: TRBD1
v_call: TRBV7-2